In this sample, the clone carrying this TCR beta chain turned up many times. Its antigen is unknown. This CDR3 has 14 amino acids. Trimming removed 6 bases from V and 4 bases from J; junction bases left unmatched: 7. Quantitative 5'-RACE was performed with molecular barcodes, and it yielded the TCR beta libraries. TCRdb redid the calling of the 5' RACE reads with MiXCR, one entry per CDR3 protein. The sample lists fewer than 250,000 distinct CDR3 sequences, roughly 24% seen once, with roughly 6.7% in the top ten. This sample is part of a study of CD8 T cells in ankylosing spondylitis. Study-level points and caveats: Characteristic of ankylosing spondylitis blood, it appeared, was a TCR beta motif comprising 7 to 9 highly homologous variants.

The receptor comes from a male donor with ankylosing spondylitis or in good health (not recorded which). This chain connects TRBV12-3 or TRBV12-4 to TRBJ1-1, with 8 bases fitting TRBD1. Input material: blood, either unsorted or a sorted T cell fraction (not recorded which). The chain's CDR3 is CASSRGQGPTEAFF. The CDR3 nucleotides are TGTGCCAGCAGCCGTGGACAGGGCCCCACTGAAGCTTTCTTT.